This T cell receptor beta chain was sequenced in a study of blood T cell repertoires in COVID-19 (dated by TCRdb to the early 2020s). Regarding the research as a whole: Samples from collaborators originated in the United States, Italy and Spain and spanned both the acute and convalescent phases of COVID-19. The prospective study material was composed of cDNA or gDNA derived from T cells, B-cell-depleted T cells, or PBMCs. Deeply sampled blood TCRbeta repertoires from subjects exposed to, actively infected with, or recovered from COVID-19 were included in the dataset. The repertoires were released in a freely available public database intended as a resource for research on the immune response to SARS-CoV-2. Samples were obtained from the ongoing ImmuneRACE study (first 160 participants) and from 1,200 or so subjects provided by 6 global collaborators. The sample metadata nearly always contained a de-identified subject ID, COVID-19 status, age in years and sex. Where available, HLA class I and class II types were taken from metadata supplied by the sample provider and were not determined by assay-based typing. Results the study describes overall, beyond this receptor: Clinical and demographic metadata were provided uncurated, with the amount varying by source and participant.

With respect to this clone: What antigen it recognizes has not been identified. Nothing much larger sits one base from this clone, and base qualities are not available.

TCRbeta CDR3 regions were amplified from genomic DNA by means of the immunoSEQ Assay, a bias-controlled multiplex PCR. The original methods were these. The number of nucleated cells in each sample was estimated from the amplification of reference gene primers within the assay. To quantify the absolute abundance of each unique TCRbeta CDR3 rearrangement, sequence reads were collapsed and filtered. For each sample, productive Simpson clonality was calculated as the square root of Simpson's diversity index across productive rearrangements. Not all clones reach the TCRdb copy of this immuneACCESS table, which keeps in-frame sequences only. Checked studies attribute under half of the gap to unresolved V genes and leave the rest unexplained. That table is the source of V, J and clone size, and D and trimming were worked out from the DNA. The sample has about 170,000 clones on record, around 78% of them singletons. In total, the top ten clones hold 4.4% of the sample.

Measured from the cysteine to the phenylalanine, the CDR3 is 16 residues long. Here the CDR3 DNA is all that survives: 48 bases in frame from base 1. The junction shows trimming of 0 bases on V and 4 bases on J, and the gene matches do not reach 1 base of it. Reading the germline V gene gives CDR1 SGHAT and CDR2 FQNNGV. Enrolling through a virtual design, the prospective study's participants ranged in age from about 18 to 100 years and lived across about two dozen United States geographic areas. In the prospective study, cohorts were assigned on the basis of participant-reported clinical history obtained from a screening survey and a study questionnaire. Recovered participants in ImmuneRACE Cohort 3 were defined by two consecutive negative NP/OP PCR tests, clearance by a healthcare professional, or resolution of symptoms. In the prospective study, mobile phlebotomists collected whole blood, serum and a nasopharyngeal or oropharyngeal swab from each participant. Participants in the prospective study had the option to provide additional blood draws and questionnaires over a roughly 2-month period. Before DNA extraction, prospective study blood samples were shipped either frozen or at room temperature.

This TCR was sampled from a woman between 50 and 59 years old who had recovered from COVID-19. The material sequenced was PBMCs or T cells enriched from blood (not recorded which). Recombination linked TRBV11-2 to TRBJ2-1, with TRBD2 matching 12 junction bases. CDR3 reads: CASSLETSGGYNEQFF. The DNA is TGTGCCAGCAGCTTAGAGACTAGCGGGGGTTACAATGAGCAGTTCTTC.